One T cell receptor (beta chain) is described in this entry. The antigen remains undetermined. This CDR3 comprises 12 residues. Trimming stripped 0 bases from V and 0 bases from J, with 0 bases between. Looked up from germline, CDR1 is DFQATT and CDR2 is SNEGSKA (reference sequence). This record comes from a study of T cells after yellow fever vaccination. Study observations and caveats: Post-booster repertoires contained most primary-vaccination clones again (approximately 97% CD4, 85% to 90% CD8). Researchers cautioned that FACS-sorted repertoires could harbor abundant clonotypes contaminating from the bulk population. Clonotypes found in both CD4 and CD8 compartments made up a small share.

TCRdb processed the 5' RACE reads anew with MiXCR; each CDR3 protein has one entry. The sample yields roughly 160,000 distinct CDR3 sequences, roughly 9% seen once. The chain is built from TRBV20-1 and TRBJ1-3; D is unclear. The source of this sequence is a man aged 18 to 35 who received the YFV17D yellow fever vaccine. This sample comprised CD8+ T cells sorted from PBMCs, obtained 45 days after the yellow fever booster vaccination. CDR3 loop: CSARDSGNTIYF. The CDR3 DNA sequence: TGCAGTGCTAGAGACTCTGGAAACACCATATATTTT.